These 7 T cell receptor beta chains came from one sample sequenced in a study of CD8 T cells in ankylosing spondylitis. Findings and caveats of the study: About 8 highly homologous variants made up a TCR beta motif, and this motif appeared characteristic of ankylosing spondylitis blood.

No antigen has been assigned to these receptors. TCRdb reprocessed the 5' RACE reads with MiXCR, giving one entry per CDR3 protein. The sample includes some 200,000 distinct CDR3 sequences, 7% to 8% of them seen just once. The sequenced material came from blood, either unsorted or a sorted T cell fraction (not recorded which). These receptors were taken from a male donor with ankylosing spondylitis.

V is TRBV5-6 and J is TRBJ2-3; D is uncertain. V lost 3 bases to trimming and J lost 5 bases, with 7 bases between them. This CDR3 region has 12 residues. CDR1 SGHDT and CDR2 YYEEEE come from the germline V gene. In DNA form, the CDR3 reads TGTGCCAGCAGCTATAGAGGAGATACGCAGTATTTT. Protein sequence: CASSYRGDTQYF.

This clonotype was recorded at least ten times. The rearrangement links TRBV12-3 or TRBV12-4 to TRBJ2-5; possible D gene TRBD2, 6 bases. This CDR3 has 17 amino acids. Trimming removed 2 bases from V and 4 bases from J, with 20 bases in between. The CDR3 region is CASSLRRDTSLGETQYF. The DNA of the CDR3 is TGTGCCAGCAGTTTACGGCGGGATACTAGCCTCGGAGAGACCCAGTACTTC.

This clonotype was detected ten times or more. J is TRBJ2-5 and V is TRBV12-3 or TRBV12-4; D is uncertain. The CDR3 covers 14 residues. The V and J ends lost 5 bases and 5 bases respectively, with 15 bases between them. The CDR3 loop reads CASSPGPRVETQYF. The CDR3 coding sequence is TGTGCCAGCAGTCCTGGGCCCCGAGTGGAGACCCAGTACTTC.

This clonotype has at least ten counts. The gene calls are TRBV7-9 and TRBJ2-7; 10 nucleotides agree with TRBD2. The CDR3 loop spans 14 amino acids. Trimming at V came to 2 bases and at J to 5 bases, leaving 3 bases not matched to a gene. CDR1 is SEHNR, CDR2 FQNEAQ, per germline (reference sequence). The CDR3 DNA sequence: TGTGCCAGCAGCTTACTAGCGGGAGTTAACGAGCAGTACTTC. It codes for CASSLLAGVNEQYF.

This clonotype was counted ten times or more. The CDR3 loop reads CASSLLYRENTEAFF. The DNA for the CDR3 is TGTGCCAGCAGTTTATTGTACAGGGAGAACACTGAAGCTTTCTTT. The gene calls are TRBV12-3 or TRBV12-4 and TRBJ1-1, with D maybe TRBD1 (6 bases). The CDR3 has 15 amino acids. V shed 2 bases and J shed 1 base, with 11 bases lying between them.

The sample holds many counts of this clonotype. The chain employs TRBV12-3 or TRBV12-4 and TRBJ1-1, with D tentatively TRBD1 (5 bases). The CDR3 is made up of 14 amino acids. Trimming removed 3 bases at V and 3 bases at J, with 11 bases between. The CDR3 here is CASSFLRGDTEAFF. The CDR3 nucleotides read TGTGCCAGCAGTTTTCTAAGAGGGGACACTGAAGCTTTCTTT.

This clonotype was picked up many times. Sequence at one end of the junction differs from germline and may be a read error. The chain has TRBV5-1 and TRBJ1-1; D perhaps matches TRBD1 (5 bases). This CDR3 comprises 13 residues. Per the germline V gene, CDR1 is SGHRS and CDR2 is YFSETQ. The CDR3 bases are TGCGCCAGCAGGTTGGGGGGGGATCCTGAAGCTTTCTTT. Translating it yields CASRLGGDPEAFF.